The clone carrying this T cell receptor (beta chain) was picked up many times. Its antigen is as yet unknown. The sample originates from a study of beta chain features in type 1 diabetes. Study-level results: The study found fewer insertions and more deletions at VDJ junctions in type 1 diabetes patients. Equally in patients and controls, shorter templates might have been favored by PCR. People with Type 1 diabetes carried modestly yet significantly shorter TCRB CDR3s in all four CD4+ subsets.

Trimming left V 6 bases short and J 5 bases short, with 13 bases between. The CDR3 is made up of 13 amino acids. Germline CDR1 MNHNY, CDR2 SVGAGI (reference sequence). TCRB transcripts that were expressed got sequenced, as all of the isolated RNA had been reverse transcribed. The data were produced by immunoSEQ multiplex PCR, yet TCRdb's version contains in-frame clones alone and is incomplete. The sample consists of under 300,000 clones, 25% to 30% of them appearing once. J is TRBJ1-1 and V is TRBV6-6; possibly TRBD1 for D (6 bases). The sequence derives from a young man in good health. Material for sequencing was central memory CD4+ T cells from blood. CDR3 sequence: CASRNTGKTEAFF. In DNA, the CDR3 is TGTGCCAGCAGAAATACAGGGAAGACTGAAGCTTTCTTT.